The 2 T cell receptor beta chains presented below share a single source sample, sequenced in a study of T cell responses to AZD1222 COVID-19 vaccine. The repertoire was sequenced with immunoSEQ multiplex PCR; TCRdb's copy has only in-frame clones and lacks some. The table has about 150,000 clones, over 90% seen once. The sequences come from peripheral blood, collected on day 0 of AZD1222 vaccination. Receptor source: an adult in good health.

The V call is TRBV30, the J call TRBJ1-1, with D possibly being TRBD1 (5 bases). Per germline, CDR1 GTSNPN and CDR2 SVGIG (reference sequence). This CDR3 is 12 amino acids long. V dropped 4 bases and J dropped 6 bases, with 12 bases sitting between them. CDR3 bases: TGTGCCTGGACCGGGGGGAGACCTGAAGCTTTCTTT. This codes for CAWTGGRPEAFF.

The genes are TRBV6-5 and TRBJ1-1; possible D gene TRBD1, 5 bases. Germline loops: CDR1 MNHEY, CDR2 SVGAGI. The CDR3 loop spans 13 amino acids. Deletions cut 3 bases from V and 4 bases from J, with 9 bases between. The CDR3 protein is CASSYSQGTEAFF. Written as DNA, the CDR3 is TGTGCCAGCAGTTATTCGCAGGGCACTGAAGCTTTCTTT.